Below, 15 T cell receptor beta chains from the same sample are listed, as sequenced in a study of T-cell reconstitution after alpha-beta-depleted transplantation in children. Preparation of the TCRbeta library was carried out with unique molecular identifiers. Each CDR3 protein gets one entry after TCRdb re-called the PCR reads with MiXCR. Of approximately 120,000 distinct CDR3 sequences listed, 9.7% are singletons. The specimen comprised PBMCs, mostly from graft donor cells, sampled 180 days after TCRalphabeta/CD19-depleted stem cell transplant. Receptors were obtained from a girl under two years old who had a stem cell transplant for combined immunodeficiency, so the T cells may come from the graft donor.

V is TRBV20-1 and J is TRBJ1-5; tentative D call: TRBD1 (5 bases). CDR1 and CDR2 (germline): DFQATT, SNEGSKA (reference sequence). CDR3 size: 13 residues. Trimming pared 6 bases from V and 5 bases from J, leaving 14 bases between. This CDR3 reads CSASTVSYQPQHF. The CDR3, as DNA: TGCAGTGCGTCGACAGTCTCCTATCAGCCCCAGCATTTT.

V is TRBV11-3 and J is TRBJ2-4; D may correspond to TRBD1 or TRBD2 (7 bases each). This CDR3 region has 14 residues. The germline V gene encodes CDR1 SGHNT and CDR2 YENEEA. The V and J ends lost 3 bases and 12 bases respectively, with 18 bases between them. For the CDR3, the DNA is TGTGCCAGCAGCTTCGGGGGGACAGCCAGCACTCAGTACTTC. As protein: CASSFGGTASTQYF.

This clonotype was observed at least ten times. This chain uses TRBV28 with TRBJ2-3; 10 nucleotides agree with TRBD1. The CDR3 length is 14 residues. Germline CDR1 reads MDHEN; CDR2 reads SYDVKM. The ends lost 8 bases at V and 4 bases at J; junction bases unmatched: 6. The CDR3 DNA reads TGTGCCAGCGAAGGGACAGGGGATGCAGATACGCAGTATTTT. This encodes CASEGTGDADTQYF.

This rearrangement joins TRBV6-5 to TRBJ1-6; 7 nucleotides line up with TRBD1. CDR3 length equals 14 residues. The V and J ends lost 6 bases and 7 bases, in that order; junction bases with no gene match: 6. Germline CDR1 reads MNHEY; CDR2 reads SVGAGI. In DNA, the CDR3 is TGTGCCAGCAGCTATAGACAGGGAAATTCACCCCTCCACTTT. The encoded protein is CASSYRQGNSPLHF.

In its sample, this clonotype was seen a few times. This chain links TRBV5-6 with TRBJ1-1, with TRBD1 as a possible D gene (6 bases). V lost 4 bases to trimming and J lost 0 bases, with 10 bases between them. Germline V gene sequence: CDR1 SGHDT, CDR2 YYEEEE. The CDR3 totals 14 residues. CDR3 nucleotides: TGTGCCAGCAGCGTACAGGGATTGAACACTGAAGCTTTCTTT. Amino acids: CASSVQGLNTEAFF.

This clonotype was observed many times. The V and J genes are TRBV6-5 and TRBJ2-2; either TRBD1 or TRBD2 may supply D (5 bases each). The CDR3 totals 18 residues. V shed 0 bases and J shed 4 bases, with 18 bases lying between them. Germline CDR1 is MNHEY and CDR2 is SVGAGI. The CDR3 region is CASSYSRPRESVTGELFF. For the CDR3, the DNA is TGTGCCAGCAGTTACTCGCGGCCCAGGGAGTCGGTCACCGGGGAGCTGTTTTTT.

There are a few counts of this clonotype. The chain uses TRBV20-1 and TRBJ2-1; a possible D gene is TRBD2 (6 bases). CDR1 and CDR2 (germline): DFQATT, SNEGSKA (reference sequence). The CDR3 runs 16 residues. V dropped 3 bases and J dropped 0 bases, with 15 bases sitting between them. In DNA form, the CDR3 reads TGCAGTGCTAGCAGAGGTCTAGCGAGCTCCTACAATGAGCAGTTCTTC. Translation: CSASRGLASSYNEQFF.

This chain uses TRBV5-1 with TRBJ2-6, with D maybe TRBD1 (5 bases). V was shortened by 2 bases and J by 4 bases, with 19 bases between the two germline ends. Germline CDR1 is SGHRS and CDR2 is YFSETQ. This CDR3 is 18 amino acids long. The CDR3 region is CASSFPGNLSAGANVLTF. As DNA, the CDR3 is TGCGCCAGCAGCTTTCCAGGGAACCTTAGTGCGGGGGCCAACGTCCTGACTTTC.

The rearrangement joins TRBV12-5 to TRBJ2-5; D uncertain. Between the trimmed V and J ends, which lost 0 bases and 5 bases, there was a span of 7 bases. Germline CDR1 is LGHNT and CDR2 is FRNRAP. CDR3 length: 13 residues. CDR3 sequence: CASGLVLYETQYF. The CDR3 nucleotides are TGTGCTAGTGGTTTGGTACTTTATGAGACCCAGTACTTC. The full variable domain, with the rest looked up from reference TRBV12-5 and TRBJ2-5, is DARVTQTPRHKVTEMGQEVTMRCQPILGHNTVFWYRQTMMQGLELLAYFRNRAPLDDSGMPKDRFSAEMPDATLATLKIQPSEPRDSAVYFCASGLVLYETQYFGPGTRLLVL.

This clonotype was observed a handful of times. The V and J genes are TRBV7-6 and TRBJ2-7, with 7 positions matching TRBD1. This CDR3 is 17 amino acids long. Germline CDR1 is SGHVS and CDR2 is FNYEAQ. Unmatched junction bases numbered 13, after V lost 5 bases and J lost 0 bases. CDR3 nucleotides: TGTGCCAGCAGCCGTGGACCCCCCGGGACAGCCTCCTACGAGCAGTACTTC. It specifies CASSRGPPGTASYEQYF. The complete variable domain, with remaining parts taken from reference TRBV7-6 and TRBJ2-7, reads GAGVSQSPRYKVTKRGQDVALRCDPISGHVSLYWYRQALGQGPEFLTYFNYEAQQDKSGLPNDRFSAERPEGSISTLTIQRTEQRDSAMYRCASSRGPPGTASYEQYFGPGTRLTVT.

V and J are TRBV11-2 and TRBJ2-5, with TRBD1 matching over 7 bases. The CDR3 consists of 16 residues. V dropped 5 bases and J dropped 4; count of bases not matched to a gene: 13. Germline-derived CDR1 and CDR2 are SGHAT and FQNNGV. CDR3 coding DNA: TGTGCCAGCAGCCTCGCAGGGGGAAAAGGGGGAGAGACCCAGTACTTC. Protein: CASSLAGGKGGETQYF.

This clonotype turned up a few times. The chain uses TRBV15 and TRBJ2-1, with 7 bases aligning to TRBD1. Trimming took 2 bases from V and 6 from J; bases not matched to a gene: 10. CDR1 is LNHNV, CDR2 YYDKDF, per germline (reference sequence). The CDR3 totals 16 residues. CDR3 protein: CATSRNPGPGGNEQFF. CDR3 nucleotides: TGTGCCACCAGCAGAAATCCCGGGCCAGGGGGCAATGAGCAGTTCTTC.

In this sample, this clonotype turned up a few times. The chain is built from TRBV29-1 and TRBJ1-6, with 7 nucleotides matching TRBD1. Losses at the gene ends were 7 bases for V and 14 bases for J; bases not matched to a gene: 14. Germline assignment: CDR1 SQVTM and CDR2 ANQGSEA. This CDR3 contains 13 residues. Here the CDR3 reads CSAVQGPTGTLHF. For the CDR3, the DNA is TGCAGCGCCGTACAGGGGCCTACGGGGACCCTCCACTTT.

The chain couples TRBV4-3 to TRBJ1-1; D is ambiguous. Germline V gives CDR1 LGHNA, CDR2 YSLEER. The CDR3 is made up of 16 amino acids. Trimming left V 0 bases short and J 3 bases short, with 14 bases between. CDR3 sequence reads: CASSQDGPPGDTEAFF. In DNA, the CDR3 is TGCGCCAGCAGCCAAGATGGGCCACCCGGGGACACTGAAGCTTTCTTT.

The chain recombines TRBV7-2 with TRBJ2-7, with 9 bases that match TRBD2. CDR1 and CDR2 (germline): SGHTA, FQGNSA. The CDR3 loop spans 14 amino acids. Trimming removed 8 bases from V and 2 bases from J; junction bases left unmatched: 7. The CDR3: CASGVTSGAYEQYF. The CDR3 DNA sequence: TGTGCCAGCGGCGTGACTAGCGGAGCCTACGAGCAGTACTTC.